Sequencing of this T cell receptor beta chain was carried out in a study of blood T cells in healthy people across ages. Whole-study findings and limits: TCR beta diversity, measured per million T cells, fell in a roughly linear way with age.

On this clonotype: Antigen specificity is unknown.

Peripheral blood from each donor was collected in a volume of 8.5 to 10 milliliters. A second 7 to 11 cycle PCR used barcoded and J-beta primers. TCRdb re-analysed the 5' RACE reads in MiXCR, keeping a single row per CDR3 protein. The sample consists of 700,000 or so distinct CDR3 sequences, around a fifth of them appearing once. There are 15 residues in the CDR3. Germline V gene lookup returns CDR1 SGHAT and CDR2 FQDESV (reference sequence). The trim removed 3 bases at V and 4 bases at J, leaving 7 bases unmatched. Sequencing used blood. The rearrangement uses TRBV11-1 and TRBJ2-3; 7 bases are shared with TRBD1. The clonotype was recovered from a man between 70 and 80 years old in good health. CDR3 DNA sequence: TGTGCCAGCAGCTTGCTAAAGGGACAGTCAGATACGCAGTATTTT. This gives the protein CASSLLKGQSDTQYF.